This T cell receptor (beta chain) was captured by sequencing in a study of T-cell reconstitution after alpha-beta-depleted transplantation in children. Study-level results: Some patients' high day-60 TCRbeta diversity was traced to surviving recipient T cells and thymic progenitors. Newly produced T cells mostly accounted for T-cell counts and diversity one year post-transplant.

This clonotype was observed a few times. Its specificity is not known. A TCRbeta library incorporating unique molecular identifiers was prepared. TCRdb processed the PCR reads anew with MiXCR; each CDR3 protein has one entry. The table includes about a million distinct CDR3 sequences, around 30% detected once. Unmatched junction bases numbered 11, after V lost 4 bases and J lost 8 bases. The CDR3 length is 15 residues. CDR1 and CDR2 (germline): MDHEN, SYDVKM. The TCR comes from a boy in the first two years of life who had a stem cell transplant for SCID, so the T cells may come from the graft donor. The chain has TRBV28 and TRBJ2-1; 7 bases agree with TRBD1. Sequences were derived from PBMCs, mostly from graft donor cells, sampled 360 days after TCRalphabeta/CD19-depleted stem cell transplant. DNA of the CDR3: TGTGCCAGCAGTTCCCGGGACAGTCCGCGCGATGAGCAGTTCTTC. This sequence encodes CASSSRDSPRDEQFF.